Described below is a single T cell receptor beta chain sequence and its context. Its specificity is not known. One junction end disagrees with the germline gene, perhaps due to a read error. The sample is drawn from a study of tumor-infiltrating lymphocytes in primary liver carcinoma. Study-wide background: Surgical resection treated primary liver carcinoma in the patients. The patients comprised men and women between the ages of 30 and 69 years.

The germline V gene has CDR1 SEHNR and CDR2 FQNEAQ (reference sequence). The CDR3 is made up of 15 amino acids. Priming with a constant-region primer yielded TCR beta cDNA from 400 to 550 ng total RNA. Nested multiplex PCR, run for three rounds with slightly modified ARM-PCR, yielded TCR beta libraries. Primers for the first two PCR rounds were TRBV1-TRBV30 forward primers and a C-beta reverse primer (around 10 cycles per round). A single record per CDR3 protein comes from TCRdb applying MiXCR to the multiplex PCR reads. Of fewer than 350,000 distinct CDR3 sequences listed, less than 75% are singletons. Study findings and constraints: Tumors significantly exceeded blood in top-250-clone fraction (p = 0.039). Lesser overlap characterized tumor-adjacent and tumor-blood pairs relative to tumor region pairs.

In addition to blood RNA drawn from unsorted whole blood, germline DNA was extracted. V usage is TRBV7-9 and J usage is TRBJ2-2; 7 nucleotides align to TRBD1. Sequencing input: peripheral blood. This TCR was sampled from a man between 40 and 49 years old with primary liver carcinoma and hepatitis B virus infection. The CDR3 loop reads CASSPGQVNTWELFF. For the CDR3, the DNA is TGTGCCAGCAGCCCCGGACAGGTAAACACCTGGGAGCTGTTTTTT.